The T cell receptor beta chain described here comes from a study of cytotoxic CD8 clonotypes in ibrutinib-treated CLL. Study-wide background: Recorded responses included around 25 partial and 2 complete; following median roughly 74 months, approximately 15 stayed remitted and roughly twelve progressed.

CDR3 length: 14 residues. The V end lost 2 bases, the J end lost 5 bases, and 12 bases lay between the germline ends. Germline CDR1 is MNHEY and CDR2 is SVGAGI. Assay used: immunoSEQ multiplex PCR; TCRdb lists only in-frame clones, some missing. The sample contains under 200,000 clones, approximately 80% of which appear only once. The receptor was isolated from a human donor with chronic lymphocytic leukemia. The sample consisted of PBMCs, taken after 24 months of ibrutinib treatment. The rearrangement uses TRBV6-5 and TRBJ1-2, with a tentative D call TRBD1 (6 bases). CDR3 bases: TGTGCCAGCAGTTACAGACAGGCAGAGTATGGCTACACCTTC. Translated: CASSYRQAEYGYTF.